Listed below are T cell receptor beta chains from one sample, sequenced in a study of blood T cell repertoires in COVID-19. TCRdb's table, derived via immunoSEQ multiplex PCR, lists solely in-frame clones and lacks some. The data show 250,000 to 350,000 clones, about 88% seen once. The sequenced sample was peripheral blood. These receptors were obtained from a woman in her 70s with COVID-19, enrolled during active disease. Both conserved end residues are part of each CDR3. D genes are given only for firm matches. Clone size is not always given. Where it is, it says once, few, many or a class for expanded clones.

CDR3 protein: CAWSVSGAGGETQYF
CDR3 DNA: TGTGCCTGGAGTGTATCAGGGGCCGGGGGGGAGACCCAGTACTTC
V gene: TRBV30
J gene: TRBJ2-5
D gene: -
clone size: -

CDR3 protein: CASSRGGTDTQYF
CDR3 DNA: TGTGCCAGCAGCCGGGGGGGCACAGATACGCAGTATTTT
V gene: TRBV4-2
J gene: TRBJ2-3
D gene: -
clone size: -

CDR3 protein: CASSLVTGMDYGYTF
CDR3 DNA: TGTGCCAGCAGTTTAGTGACAGGGATGGACTATGGCTACACCTTC
V gene: TRBV28
J gene: TRBJ1-2
D gene: TRBD1
clone size: -

CDR3 protein: CASSLRGTYTEAFF
CDR3 DNA: TGTGCCAGCAGCCTCCGGGGGACTTACACTGAAGCTTTCTTT
V gene: TRBV11-2
J gene: TRBJ1-1
D gene: -
clone size: few

CDR3 protein: CASSQEGQSSGEQFF
CDR3 DNA: TGCGCCAGCAGCCAGGAGGGGCAGAGCTCAGGGGAGCAGTTCTTC
V gene: TRBV5-1
J gene: TRBJ2-1
D gene: -
clone size: once

CDR3 protein: CASSTGGGLAFF
CDR3 DNA: TGTGCCAGCAGCACAGGGGGCGGTCTAGCTTTCTTT
V gene: TRBV28
J gene: TRBJ1-1
D gene: TRBD1
clone size: -

CDR3 protein: CASSVSETQYF
CDR3 DNA: TGTGCCAGCAGTGTGTCGGAGACCCAGTACTTC
V gene: TRBV2
J gene: TRBJ2-5
D gene: -
clone size: -

CDR3 protein: CASSLNTAPSSYNEQFF
CDR3 DNA: TGTGCCAGCAGCTTAAATACAGCCCCGAGCTCCTACAATGAGCAGTTCTTC
V gene: TRBV11-2
J gene: TRBJ2-1
D gene: -
clone size: -

CDR3 protein: CSVQWGSGNSPLHF
CDR3 DNA: TGCAGCGTTCAGTGGGGCTCAGGTAATTCACCCCTCCACTTT
V gene: TRBV29-1
J gene: TRBJ1-6
D gene: -
clone size: -

CDR3 protein: CASSTQGVGNTIYF
CDR3 DNA: TGTGCCAGCAGCACGCAGGGGGTCGGAAACACCATATATTTT
V gene: TRBV9
J gene: TRBJ1-3
D gene: TRBD1
clone size: -

CDR3 protein: CASSQTLTTNEKLFF
CDR3 DNA: TGCGCCAGCAGCCAGACACTGACAACTAATGAAAAACTGTTTTTT
V gene: TRBV4-3
J gene: TRBJ1-4
D gene: -
clone size: -

CDR3 protein: CASSEFYRGGDEQYF
CDR3 DNA: TGCGCCAGCAGTGAGTTTTATCGCGGGGGCGACGAGCAGTACTTC
V gene: TRBV10-2
J gene: TRBJ2-7
D gene: -
clone size: -

CDR3 protein: CATEEGTGGRGNTEAFF
CDR3 DNA: TGTGCCACTGAAGAAGGGACAGGGGGCAGGGGTAACACTGAAGCTTTCTTT
V gene: TRBV24-1
J gene: TRBJ1-1
D gene: TRBD1
clone size: -

CDR3 protein: CASSLRQNTEAFF
CDR3 DNA: TGTGCCAGCAGCCTGCGACAGAACACTGAAGCTTTCTTT
V gene: TRBV9
J gene: TRBJ1-1
D gene: -
clone size: -

CDR3 protein: CASSSTGAVGYGYTF
CDR3 DNA: TGCGCCAGCAGCTCGACAGGGGCGGTGGGCTATGGCTACACCTTC
V gene: TRBV10-2
J gene: TRBJ1-2
D gene: TRBD1
clone size: -

CDR3 protein: CASSSGSYSNQPQHF
CDR3 DNA: TGTGCCAGCAGTTCGGGTTCTTATAGCAATCAGCCCCAGCATTTT
V gene: TRBV28
J gene: TRBJ1-5
D gene: -
clone size: once

CDR3 protein: CASSHENQPQHF
CDR3 DNA: TGTGCCAGCAGCCATGAGAATCAGCCCCAGCATTTT
V gene: TRBV3-1/TRBV3-2
J gene: TRBJ1-5
D gene: -
clone size: -

CDR3 protein: CAINGQADASGANVLTF
CDR3 DNA: TGTGCCATCAACGGACAGGCTGACGCCTCTGGGGCCAACGTCCTGACTTTC
V gene: TRBV10-3
J gene: TRBJ2-6
D gene: TRBD1
clone size: -

CDR3 protein: CASSLTGLGNTGELFF
CDR3 DNA: TGTGCCAGCAGCTTAACGGGACTCGGGAACACCGGGGAGCTGTTTTTT
V gene: TRBV7-3
J gene: TRBJ2-2
D gene: -
clone size: -

CDR3 protein: CASSGGQPYGYTF
CDR3 DNA: TGTGCCAGCAGTGGCGGACAGCCCTATGGCTACACCTTC
V gene: TRBV28
J gene: TRBJ1-2
D gene: -
clone size: -

CDR3 protein: CASSLTGGPGDTQYF
CDR3 DNA: TGTGCCAGCAGCTTAACGGGGGGGCCCGGAGATACGCAGTATTTT
V gene: TRBV7-3
J gene: TRBJ2-3
D gene: -
clone size: -

CDR3 protein: CASTLLDAEAFF
CDR3 DNA: TGTGCCAGTACCTTACTAGACGCTGAAGCTTTCTTT
V gene: TRBV5-6
J gene: TRBJ1-1
D gene: -
clone size: -

CDR3 protein: CASGTTGTQQETQYF
CDR3 DNA: TGTGCCAGCGGTACGACTGGGACTCAGCAAGAGACCCAGTACTTC
V gene: TRBV11-1
J gene: TRBJ2-5
D gene: -
clone size: -

CDR3 protein: CASSLGQNTEAFF
CDR3 DNA: TGTGCCAGCAGCTTAGGGCAGAACACTGAAGCTTTCTTT
V gene: TRBV7-9
J gene: TRBJ1-1
D gene: -
clone size: -

CDR3 protein: CASRSGGGTETQYF
CDR3 DNA: TGTGCCAGCAGGAGTGGGGGAGGGACCGAGACCCAGTACTTC
V gene: TRBV2
J gene: TRBJ2-5
D gene: TRBD2
clone size: -

CDR3 protein: CASSPLDRTTYNEQFF
CDR3 DNA: TGTGCCAGCAGCCCCTTGGACAGGACCACCTACAATGAGCAGTTCTTC
V gene: TRBV28
J gene: TRBJ2-1
D gene: TRBD1
clone size: -

CDR3 protein: CASSLYHYRGSQETQYF
CDR3 DNA: TGTGCCAGCAGCTTATATCACTACAGGGGGTCCCAAGAGACCCAGTACTTC
V gene: TRBV5-6
J gene: TRBJ2-5
D gene: TRBD1
clone size: -

CDR3 protein: CASSPQSGGIYEQYF
CDR3 DNA: TGTGCCAGTAGTCCGCAAAGCGGGGGGATCTACGAGCAGTACTTC
V gene: TRBV19
J gene: TRBJ2-7
D gene: TRBD2
clone size: -

CDR3 protein: CAWSVQENTEAFF
CDR3 DNA: TGTGCCTGGAGTGTACAGGAGAACACTGAAGCTTTCTTT
V gene: TRBV30
J gene: TRBJ1-1
D gene: -
clone size: few

CDR3 protein: CASSQEIGRGREKLFF
CDR3 DNA: TGTGCCAGCAGCCAAGAAATAGGCAGGGGTCGTGAAAAACTGTTTTTT
V gene: TRBV3-1/TRBV3-2
J gene: TRBJ1-4
D gene: -
clone size: once

CDR3 protein: CASSGQGIYGYTF
CDR3 DNA: TGCGCCAGCAGTGGACAGGGGATCTATGGCTACACCTTC
V gene: TRBV10-2
J gene: TRBJ1-2
D gene: TRBD1
clone size: -

CDR3 protein: CASSKVQGKNTEAFF
CDR3 DNA: TGTGCCAGCAGCAAAGTTCAGGGAAAGAACACTGAAGCTTTCTTT
V gene: TRBV21-1
J gene: TRBJ1-1
D gene: -
clone size: once

CDR3 protein: CASSRSGQETYEQYF
CDR3 DNA: TGCGCCAGCAGCAGATCGGGACAGGAAACCTACGAGCAGTACTTC
V gene: TRBV5-1
J gene: TRBJ2-7
D gene: TRBD1
clone size: -

CDR3 protein: CATSTTSDRGYEQFF
CDR3 DNA: TGTGCCACCAGTACCACTTCGGACAGAGGCTATGAGCAGTTCTTC
V gene: TRBV24-1
J gene: TRBJ2-1
D gene: -
clone size: -

CDR3 protein: CASSDRDRVDGYTF
CDR3 DNA: TGTGCCAGCAGCGACCGGGACAGGGTGGATGGCTACACCTTC
V gene: TRBV7-2
J gene: TRBJ1-2
D gene: TRBD1
clone size: -

CDR3 protein: CASSAPTIPSTDTQYF
CDR3 DNA: TGTGCCAGCAGCGCCCCGACTATTCCTAGCACAGATACGCAGTATTTT
V gene: TRBV7-2
J gene: TRBJ2-3
D gene: -
clone size: -

CDR3 protein: CASSQDGTGGSDEQYF
CDR3 DNA: TGCGCCAGCAGCCAAGATGGGACAGGGGGCTCGGACGAGCAGTACTTC
V gene: TRBV4-3
J gene: TRBJ2-7
D gene: TRBD1
clone size: -

CDR3 protein: CASSQVGGTEPSYEQYF
CDR3 DNA: TGCGCCAGCAGCCAAGTTGGGGGGACAGAGCCGTCCTACGAGCAGTACTTC
V gene: TRBV4-1
J gene: TRBJ2-7
D gene: -
clone size: -

CDR3 protein: CASSLGGQVGRNTIYF
CDR3 DNA: TGTGCCAGCAGTTTAGGGGGACAGGTGGGCCGAAACACCATATATTTT
V gene: TRBV28
J gene: TRBJ1-3
D gene: TRBD1
clone size: -

CDR3 protein: CASSRQGASNEQYF
CDR3 DNA: TGTGCCAGCAGTAGACAGGGGGCATCAAACGAGCAGTACTTC
V gene: TRBV6-5
J gene: TRBJ2-7
D gene: TRBD1
clone size: -

CDR3 protein: CASSRTTGVYGYTF
CDR3 DNA: TGTGCCAGCAGCCGAACGACAGGAGTCTATGGCTACACCTTC
V gene: TRBV2
J gene: TRBJ1-2
D gene: -
clone size: -

CDR3 protein: CASMGPGQQETQYF
CDR3 DNA: TGTGCCAGCATGGGCCCGGGACAGCAAGAGACCCAGTACTTC
V gene: TRBV28
J gene: TRBJ2-5
D gene: TRBD1
clone size: -